This T cell receptor beta chain was retrieved from a study of CD8 T cells in ankylosing spondylitis. Study findings and constraints: Disease-linked clones reportedly showed significant enrichment in matched ankylosing spondylitis synovial fluid. The study identified a TCR beta motif of under ten highly homologous variants that appeared characteristic of ankylosing spondylitis blood. In peripheral blood, disease-linked CD8+ clones occurred at relatively low frequencies.

V dropped 2 bases and J dropped 0 bases, with 14 bases sitting between them. This CDR3 is built from 17 residues. The germline V gene has CDR1 LGHNA and CDR2 YNFKEQ. Quantitative 5'-RACE with molecular barcodes generated TCR beta libraries. In TCRdb, the 5' RACE reads were re-called with MiXCR into one record per CDR3 protein. The sample yields over 130,000 distinct CDR3 sequences, under 55% seen once. On this clonotype itself: Antigen: not known.

The sample was synovial fluid, either unsorted or a sorted T cell fraction (not recorded which). The TCR sequence derives from a male donor with ankylosing spondylitis. The chain links TRBV4-2 to TRBJ1-5; D perhaps matches TRBD1 (5 bases). Here the CDR3 DNA reads TGTGCCAGCAGCCAACCCGTGGGGGATTATAGCAATCAGCCCCAGCATTTT. Translation gives CASSQPVGDYSNQPQHF.